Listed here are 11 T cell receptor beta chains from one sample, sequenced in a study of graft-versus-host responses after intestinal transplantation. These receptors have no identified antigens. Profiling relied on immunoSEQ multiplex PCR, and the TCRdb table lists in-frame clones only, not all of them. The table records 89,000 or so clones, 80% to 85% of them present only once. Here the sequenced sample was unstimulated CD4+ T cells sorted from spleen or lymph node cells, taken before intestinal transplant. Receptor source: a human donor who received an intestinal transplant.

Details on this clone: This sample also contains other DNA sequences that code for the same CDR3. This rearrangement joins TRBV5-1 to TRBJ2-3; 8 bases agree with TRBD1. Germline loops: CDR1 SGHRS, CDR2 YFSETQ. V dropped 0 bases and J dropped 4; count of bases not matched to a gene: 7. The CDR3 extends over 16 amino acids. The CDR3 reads CASSLGGQGAADTQYF. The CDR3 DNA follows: TGCGCCAGCAGCTTGGGCGGACAGGGAGCGGCAGATACGCAGTATTTT.

The CDR3 region is CASSEQQGIYGYTF. CDR3 DNA sequence: TGTGCCAGCAGTGAGCAACAGGGAATCTATGGCTACACCTTC. V usage is TRBV28 and J usage is TRBJ1-2; tentative D call: TRBD1 (6 bases). Germline CDR1 MDHEN, CDR2 SYDVKM. Trimming shortened V by 5 bases and J by 4 bases, and 14 bases separated the two germline ends. This CDR3 has 14 amino acids.

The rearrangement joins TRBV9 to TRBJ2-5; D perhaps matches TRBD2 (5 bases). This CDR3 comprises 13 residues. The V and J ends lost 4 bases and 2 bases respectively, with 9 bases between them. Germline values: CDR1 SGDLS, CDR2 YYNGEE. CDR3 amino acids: CASSPGIQETQYF. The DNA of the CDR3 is TGTGCCAGCAGCCCGGGGATTCAAGAGACCCAGTACTTC. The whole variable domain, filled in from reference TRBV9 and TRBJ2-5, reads DSGVTQTPKHLITATGQRVTLRCSPRSGDLSVYWYQQSLDQGLQFLIQYYNGEERAKGNILERFSAQQFPDLHSELNLSSLELGDSALYFCASSPGIQETQYFGPGTRLLVL.

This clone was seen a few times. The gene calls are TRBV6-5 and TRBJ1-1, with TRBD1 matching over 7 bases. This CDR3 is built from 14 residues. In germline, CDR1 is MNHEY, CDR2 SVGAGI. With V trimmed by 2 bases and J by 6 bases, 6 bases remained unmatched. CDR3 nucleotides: TGTGCCAGCAGTTACAGGGGGCGCTGGGCTGAAGCTTTCTTT. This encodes CASSYRGRWAEAFF.

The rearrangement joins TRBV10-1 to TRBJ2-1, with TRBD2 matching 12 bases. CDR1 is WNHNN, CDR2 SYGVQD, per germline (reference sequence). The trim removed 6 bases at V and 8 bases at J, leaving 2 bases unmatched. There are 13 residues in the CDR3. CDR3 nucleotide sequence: TGCGCCAGCAGCGGACTAGCGGGACATGAGCAGTTCTTC. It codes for CASSGLAGHEQFF.

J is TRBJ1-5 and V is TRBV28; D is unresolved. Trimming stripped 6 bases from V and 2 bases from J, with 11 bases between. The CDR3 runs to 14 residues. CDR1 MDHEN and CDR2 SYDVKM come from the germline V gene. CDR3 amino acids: CASSRVDGNQPQHF. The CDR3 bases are TGTGCCAGCAGCCGGGTTGATGGCAATCAGCCCCAGCATTTT.

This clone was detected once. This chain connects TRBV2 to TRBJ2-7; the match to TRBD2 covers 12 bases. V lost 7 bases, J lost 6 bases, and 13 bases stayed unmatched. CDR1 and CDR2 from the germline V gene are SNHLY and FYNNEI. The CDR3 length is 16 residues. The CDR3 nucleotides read TGTGCCAGCACCCCCGGGCTAGCGGGGGGGCTGGTCGAGCAGTACTTC. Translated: CASTPGLAGGLVEQYF.

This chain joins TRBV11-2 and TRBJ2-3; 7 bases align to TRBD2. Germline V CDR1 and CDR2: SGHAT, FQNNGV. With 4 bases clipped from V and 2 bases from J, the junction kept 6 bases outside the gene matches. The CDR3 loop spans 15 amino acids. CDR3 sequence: CASSSPSGLTDTQYF. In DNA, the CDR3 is TGTGCCAGCAGCTCCCCTAGCGGCCTCACAGATACGCAGTATTTT.

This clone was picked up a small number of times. The CDR3: CASSGVAGGSYNEQFF. The DNA for the CDR3 is TGTGCCAGCAGTGGAGTAGCGGGGGGCTCCTACAATGAGCAGTTCTTC. The V call is TRBV6-1, the J call TRBJ2-1; 10 bases agree with TRBD2. The CDR3 is made up of 16 amino acids. In germline, CDR1 is MNHNS, CDR2 SASEGT. The junction had 3 bases not matched to a gene; V was cut back by 4 bases and J by 0 bases.

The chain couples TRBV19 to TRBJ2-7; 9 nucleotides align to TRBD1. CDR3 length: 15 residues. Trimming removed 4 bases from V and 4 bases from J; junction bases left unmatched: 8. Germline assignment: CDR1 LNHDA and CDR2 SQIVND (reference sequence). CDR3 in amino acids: CASSTRTGETYEQYF. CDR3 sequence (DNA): TGTGCCAGTAGTACCCGGACAGGGGAAACTTACGAGCAGTACTTC. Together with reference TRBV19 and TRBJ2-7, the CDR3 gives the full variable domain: DGGITQSPKYLFRKEGQNVTLSCEQNLNHDAMYWYRQDPGQGLRLIYYSQIVNDFQKGDIAEGYSVSREKKESFPLTVTSAQKNPTAFYLCASSTRTGETYEQYFGPGTRLTVT.

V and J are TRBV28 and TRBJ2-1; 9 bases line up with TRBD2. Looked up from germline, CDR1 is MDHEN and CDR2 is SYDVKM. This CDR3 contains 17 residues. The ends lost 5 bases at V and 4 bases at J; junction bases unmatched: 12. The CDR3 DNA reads TGTGCCAGCAGTAAGGATTGGGCGGGAGGGAAATACAATGAGCAGTTCTTC. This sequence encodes CASSKDWAGGKYNEQFF.